The 17 T cell receptor beta chains presented below share a single source sample, sequenced in a study of T cells in women clearing cervical HPV infection. Generated by immunoSEQ multiplex PCR, the TCRdb table keeps only in-frame clones and is missing some. The specimen's table records 20,000 to 25,000 clones. Sequencing was carried out using blood buffy coat. Receptor source: a woman between 18 and 70 years old with a cervical HPV16 infection that either progressed to CIN3+ or cleared (not recorded which).

With regard to this clone: The sequence runs out 3 residues before the end of the CDR3; the remainder is reconstructed from the germline J gene. This chain connects TRBV2 to TRBJ2-5; TRBD1 is a possible D gene (6 bases). CDR1 SNHLY and CDR2 FYNNEI come from the germline V gene. V lost 4 bases, J lost 4 bases, and 10 bases lay in between. The CDR3 is 13 amino acids. Partial CDR3 DNA: TGTGCCAGCAGTGCCCTGGGGGCAGAGACC. It specifies CASSALGAET. The full CDR3 sequence reads CASSALGAETQYF.

To note about this clone: The read halts 3 residues ahead of the CDR3 end, with the missing end drawn from the germline J gene. The chain uses TRBV18 and TRBJ1-1; possibly TRBD1 for D (6 bases). CDR1 and CDR2 from the germline V gene are KGHSH and LQKENI. The CDR3 covers 12 residues. Incomplete CDR3 DNA: TGTGCCAGCTCACCTACAGGGTTAGAA. This encodes CASSPTGLE. The full-length CDR3 reads as CASSPTGLEAFF.

About this clone: The CDR3 is cut off 3 residues early in the read; its end comes from the germline J gene. The chain couples TRBV20-1 to TRBJ1-4; D not resolved. This CDR3 region has 14 residues. Looked up from germline, CDR1 is DFQATT and CDR2 is SNEGSKA (reference sequence). The V end was cut by 5 bases, the J end by 3 bases, with 13 bases between. The covered CDR3 bases are TGCAGTGCTTCAGGCTCACCTTCTAATGAAAAA. Translation gives CSASGSPSNEK. The entire CDR3 protein is CSASGSPSNEKLFF.

To note about this clone: The read halts 3 residues ahead of the CDR3 end, with the missing end drawn from the germline J gene. V usage is TRBV7-2 and J usage is TRBJ2-7; D perhaps matches TRBD1 (6 bases). The V end lost 2 bases, the J end lost 1 base, and 9 bases lay between the germline ends. The germline V gene has CDR1 SGHTA and CDR2 FQGNSA. This CDR3 is built from 14 residues. Partial CDR3 DNA: TGTGCCAGCAGCTTATTCCAGGGGTCCTACGAG. Its protein is CASSLFQGSYE. The entire CDR3 protein is CASSLFQGSYEQYF.

Note on this clone: The read stops 3 residues short of the end of the CDR3; the missing end is completed from the germline J gene. The rearrangement uses TRBV6-2 or TRBV6-3 and TRBJ1-5; D is ambiguous. The germline V gene encodes CDR1 MNHEY and CDR2 SVGEGT. Trimming cost V 8 bases and J 0 bases, with 11 bases left between them. The CDR3 has 14 residues. The covered CDR3 bases are TGTGCCAGCGGCGGTAAATATAGCAATCAGCCC. It specifies CASGGKYSNQP. The full CDR3 is CASGGKYSNQPQHF.

Points on this clone: The CDR3 extends 3 residues past the end of the read, so its final part is completed from the germline J gene. This chain uses TRBV11-2 with TRBJ2-7; maybe TRBD2 (6 bases). V was clipped by 1 base and J by 6 bases, with 13 bases between them. Germline V gives CDR1 SGHAT, CDR2 FQNNGV. This CDR3 contains 14 residues. The CDR3 region is CASSLVGGISEQYF. Incomplete CDR3 DNA: TGTGCCAGCAGCTTAGTGGGGGGAATCAGCGAG. The full variable domain, completed using reference TRBV11-2 and TRBJ2-7, is EAGVAQSPRYKIIEKRQSVAFWCNPISGHATLYWYQQILGQGPKLLIQFQNNGVVDDSQLPKDRFSAERLKGVDSTLKIQPAKLEDSAVYLCASSLVGGISEQYFGPGTRLTVT.

A note on this clone: The read is 3 residues too short to cover the CDR3 end, so that end is filled in from the germline J gene. The chain has TRBV7-3 and TRBJ2-7; D is unclear. Trimming removed 5 bases at V and 6 bases at J, with 11 bases between. The length of the CDR3 is 12 residues. Germline values: CDR1 SGHTA, CDR2 FQGTGA. CDR3 residues: CASSGLQGEQYF. The sequenced CDR3 bases are TGTGCCAGCAGCGGCTTACAAGGCGAG.

A word on this clone: Read data end 3 residues before the CDR3 end; the end is taken from the germline J gene. This chain links TRBV2 with TRBJ2-7; D is unresolved. There are 12 residues in the CDR3. Deletions cut 8 bases from V and 6 bases from J, with 14 bases between. Germline lookup yields CDR1 SNHLY and CDR2 FYNNEI. Here the CDR3 reads CASDPSTGEQYF. CDR3 DNA (partial): TGTGCCAGCGACCCGTCTACGGGCGAG.

For this clone: The read finishes 3 residues shy of the CDR3 end, and the germline J gene is used to complete it. The V gene is TRBV5-1, the J gene TRBJ2-1, with 9 bases that match TRBD1. Germline CDR1 SGHRS, CDR2 YFSETQ. There are 16 residues in the CDR3. V lost 2 bases, J lost 1 base, and 4 bases stayed unmatched. The sequenced CDR3 bases are TGCGCCAGCAGCTTCCTCGGACAGGGGTCCTACAATGAG. Translated, it gives CASSFLGQGSYNE. In full, the CDR3 is CASSFLGQGSYNEQFF.

Of note for this clone: Read sequence stops 3 residues before the CDR3 end, and the germline J gene provides the missing end. The V and J genes are TRBV10-2 and TRBJ1-2; maybe TRBD1 (6 bases). This CDR3 spans 15 amino acids. Germline-derived CDR1 and CDR2 are WSHSY and SAAADI. V lost 7 bases to trimming and J lost 6 bases, with 21 bases between them. CDR3 bases read: TGCGCCAGCATCCCCAGTAGGGGGGGGCAGGATGGC. Amino acids: CASIPSRGGQDG. The full CDR3 protein is CASIPSRGGQDGYTF.

Concerning this clone itself: The DNA ends 3 residues before the CDR3 does, and the rest of the CDR3 is filled in from the germline J gene. V usage is TRBV30 and J usage is TRBJ2-7; D may be TRBD2 (6 bases). Germline lookup yields CDR1 GTSNPN and CDR2 SVGIG (reference sequence). Trimming shortened V by 5 bases and J by 0 bases, and 17 bases separated the two germline ends. This CDR3 spans 15 amino acids. The CDR3 DNA, read in part, is TGTGCCTGGGGTTTTGGGGGGTCTAGCTCCTACGAG. Amino acid sequence: CAWGFGGSSSYE. The whole CDR3 reads CAWGFGGSSSYEQYF.

On this clone: Sequencing ends 3 residues short of the CDR3 end; the germline J gene provides the rest. This chain links TRBV19 with TRBJ2-3, with 8 bases matching TRBD2. The germline V gene encodes CDR1 LNHDA and CDR2 SQIVND (reference sequence). J lost 6 bases, V lost 4 bases, and 9 bases had no gene match. The CDR3 is made up of 15 amino acids. CDR3 sequence: CASSSSGTRGDTQYF. Incomplete CDR3 DNA: TGTGCCAGTAGTAGCTCCGGGACTAGAGGGGATACG.

To note about this clone: The missing CDR3 end, 3 residues past where the read stops, is filled in from the germline J gene. The rearrangement uses TRBV7-2 and TRBJ2-2; D unclear. The CDR3 has 14 residues. V lost 2 bases and J lost 5, with 9 bases in between. CDR1 SGHTA and CDR2 FQGNSA come from the germline V gene. Here the CDR3 reads CASSLSTRTGELFF. CDR3 DNA (partial): TGTGCCAGCAGCTTATCGACTCGAACCGGGGAG.

On this clone itself: The CDR3 end falls 3 residues outside the read, so it is completed with the germline J gene. The rearrangement uses TRBV19 and TRBJ1-3; D is unresolved. The V gene's germline CDR1 is LNHDA and CDR2 SQIVND (reference sequence). With 5 bases removed from V and 1 base from J, the gap between germline ends came to 12 bases. This CDR3 contains 15 residues. The CDR3 loop reads CASSPRSNSGNTIYF. The CDR3 bases that were read are TGTGCCAGTAGTCCCCGTAGCAATTCTGGAAACACC.

Points on this clone: Coverage ceases 3 residues before the CDR3 finishes, and the germline J gene fills in the end. This chain connects TRBV2 to TRBJ2-1; 7 nucleotides agree with TRBD1. The CDR3 has 14 amino acids. Germline V gene data show CDR1 as SNHLY and CDR2 as FYNNEI. J lost 0 bases, V lost 7 bases, and 3 bases had no gene match. The CDR3 sequence: CASKTGSSYNEQFF. The covered CDR3 bases are TGTGCCAGCAAGACAGGGAGCTCCTACAATGAG.

In regard to this clone: The read terminates 3 residues ahead of where the CDR3 ends, so the germline J gene completes it. This chain joins TRBV18 and TRBJ2-5; 9 nucleotides line up with TRBD1. This CDR3 contains 15 residues. CDR1 is KGHSH and CDR2 is LQKENI in the germline V gene. J was trimmed by 5 bases and V by 2 bases; bases with no gene match: 6. CDR3 amino acids: CASSPGTGLLETQYF. The sequenced CDR3 bases are TGTGCCAGCTCACCAGGGACAGGGCTATTGGAGACC.

On this clone itself: The read is 3 residues too short to cover the CDR3 end, so that end is filled in from the germline J gene. The rearrangement uses TRBV2 and TRBJ2-7; 7 bases are shared with TRBD1. The CDR3 is 13 amino acids. In germline, CDR1 is SNHLY, CDR2 FYNNEI. Trimming at V came to 6 bases and at J to 4 bases, leaving 6 bases not matched to a gene. The covered CDR3 bases are TGTGCCAGCAGGAGACAGGGACGATACGAG. Translated: CASRRQGRYE. Given in full, the CDR3 is CASRRQGRYEQYF.